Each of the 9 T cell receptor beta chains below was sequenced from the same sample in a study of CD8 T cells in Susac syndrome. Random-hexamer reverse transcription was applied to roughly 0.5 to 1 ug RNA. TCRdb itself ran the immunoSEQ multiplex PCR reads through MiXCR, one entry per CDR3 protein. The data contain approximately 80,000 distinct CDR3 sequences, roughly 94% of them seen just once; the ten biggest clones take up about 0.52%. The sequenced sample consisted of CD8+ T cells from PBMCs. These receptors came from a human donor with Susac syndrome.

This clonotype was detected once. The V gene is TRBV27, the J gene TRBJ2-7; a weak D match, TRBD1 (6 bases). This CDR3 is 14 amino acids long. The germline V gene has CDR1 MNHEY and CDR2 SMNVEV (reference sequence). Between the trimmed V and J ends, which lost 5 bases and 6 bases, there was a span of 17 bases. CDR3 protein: CASSPRGQLTEQYF. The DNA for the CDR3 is TGTGCCAGCAGTCCACGAGGACAGTTGACCGAGCAGTACTTC.

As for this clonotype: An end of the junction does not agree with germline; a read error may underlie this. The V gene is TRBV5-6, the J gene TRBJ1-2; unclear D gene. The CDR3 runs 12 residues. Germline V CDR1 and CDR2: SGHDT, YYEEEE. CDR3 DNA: TGTGCCAGCAGCTACGGACGGACGAATGAGGCCTTC. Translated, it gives CASSYGRTNEAF.

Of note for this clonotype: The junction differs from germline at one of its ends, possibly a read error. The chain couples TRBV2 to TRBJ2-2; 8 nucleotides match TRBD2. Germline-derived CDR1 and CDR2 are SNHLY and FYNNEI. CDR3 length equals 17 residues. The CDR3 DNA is TGTGCCAGCAGTGAAGCACGAAGCGGGGGTAGCACCGGGGAGTTGTTTTTT. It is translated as CASSEARSGGSTGELFF.

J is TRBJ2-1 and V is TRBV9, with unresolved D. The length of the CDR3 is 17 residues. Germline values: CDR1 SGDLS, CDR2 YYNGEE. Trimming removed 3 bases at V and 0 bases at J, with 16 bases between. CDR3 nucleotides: TGTGCCAGCAGCGAGCCCCTGGCGCAGAGCTCCTACAATGAGCAGTTCTTC. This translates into CASSEPLAQSSYNEQFF.

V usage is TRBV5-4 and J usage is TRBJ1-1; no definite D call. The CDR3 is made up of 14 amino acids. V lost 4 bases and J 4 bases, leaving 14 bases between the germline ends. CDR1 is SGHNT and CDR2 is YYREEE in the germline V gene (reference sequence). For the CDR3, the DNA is TGTGCCAGCAGCGACCCCTTGTCCCCCACTGAAGCTTTCTTT. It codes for CASSDPLSPTEAFF. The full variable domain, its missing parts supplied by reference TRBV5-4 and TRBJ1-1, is ETGVTQSPTHLIKTRGQQVTLRCSSQSGHNTVSWYQQALGQGPQFIFQYYREEENGRGNFPPRFSGLQFPNYSSELNVNALELDDSALYLCASSDPLSPTEAFFGQGTRLTVV.

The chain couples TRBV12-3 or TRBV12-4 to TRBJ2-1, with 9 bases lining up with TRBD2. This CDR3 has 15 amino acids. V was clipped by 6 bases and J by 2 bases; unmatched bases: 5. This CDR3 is CASSPTSGPYNEQFF. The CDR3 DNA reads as TGTGCCAGCAGCCCGACTAGCGGTCCCTACAATGAGCAGTTCTTC.

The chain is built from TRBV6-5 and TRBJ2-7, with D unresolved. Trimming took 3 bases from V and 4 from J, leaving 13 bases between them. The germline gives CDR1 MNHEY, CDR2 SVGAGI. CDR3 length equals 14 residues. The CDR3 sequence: CASSYGPDLYEQYF. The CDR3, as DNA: TGTGCCAGCAGTTATGGGCCCGACTTATACGAGCAGTACTTC.

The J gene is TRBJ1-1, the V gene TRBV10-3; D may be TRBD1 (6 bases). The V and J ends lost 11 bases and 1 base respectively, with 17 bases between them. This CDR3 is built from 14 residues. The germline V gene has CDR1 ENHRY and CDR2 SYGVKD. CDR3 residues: CAVRQVIKNTEAFF. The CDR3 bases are TGTGCCGTGAGACAGGTGATTAAGAACACTGAAGCTTTCTTT.

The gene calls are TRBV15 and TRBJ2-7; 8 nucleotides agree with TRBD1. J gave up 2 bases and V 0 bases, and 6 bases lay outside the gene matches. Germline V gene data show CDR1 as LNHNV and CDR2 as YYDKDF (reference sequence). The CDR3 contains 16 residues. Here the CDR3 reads CATSRDRGTGAYEQYF. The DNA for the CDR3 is TGTGCCACCAGCAGAGATCGCGGGACAGGTGCCTACGAGCAGTACTTC.